The 10 T cell receptor beta chains listed next were all sequenced from one sample in a study of T cells in Graves' hyperthyroidism and ophthalmopathy. Amplification of TCR beta CDR3 regions used RNA as the template. Primed by the HTBI set, a first-round RT-PCR was run on the TCR CDR3. TCRdb called the multiplex PCR reads again in MiXCR, with one record for every CDR3 protein. Among under 400,000 distinct CDR3 sequences listed, 15% to 18% were seen once. The sequenced sample was blood. The receptor source for this set is a woman aged 18-29 years with Graves' hyperthyroidism that later progressed to Graves' ophthalmopathy.

This clonotype was counted only a few times. V is TRBV29-1 and J is TRBJ2-2, with 7 bases fitting TRBD2. Germline CDR1 is SQVTM and CDR2 is ANQGSEA. This CDR3 is 15 amino acids long. V lost 2 bases to trimming and J lost 6 bases; unmatched junction nucleotides: 9. Written as DNA, the CDR3 is TGCAGCGTTGAACCTAGCGGCCCCCCGGCCGGGGAGCTGTTTTTT. Translation: CSVEPSGPPAGELFF.

The chain uses TRBV2 and TRBJ1-6, with D maybe TRBD1 (5 bases). The CDR3 has 15 amino acids. The V end was cut by 7 bases, the J end by 0 bases, with 10 bases between. Germline CDR1 reads SNHLY; CDR2 reads FYNNEI. Here the CDR3 reads CASTRGSSYNSPLHF. The CDR3 bases are TGTGCCAGCACGCGGGGGAGCTCCTATAATTCACCCCTCCACTTT.

The rearrangement links TRBV4-3 to TRBJ1-6; D not certain. Germline V lookup: CDR1 LGHNA, CDR2 YSLEER. Deletions cut 8 bases from V and 5 bases from J, with 16 bases between. There are 15 residues in the CDR3. The CDR3, as DNA: TGCGCCAGCGCCGTTTCGGGTGGAGATAATTCACCCCTCCACTTT. Translated, it gives CASAVSGGDNSPLHF.

The table lists this clonotype with many counts. This rearrangement joins TRBV3-1 to TRBJ2-4; D may match TRBD1 or TRBD2 (5 bases each). The CDR3 runs 14 residues. V was cut by 4 bases and J by 6 bases, with 13 bases left in between. Germline lookup yields CDR1 LGHDT and CDR2 YNNKEL (reference sequence). CDR3 loop: CASSPRARGNIQYF. The CDR3 DNA sequence: TGTGCCAGCAGCCCCAGGGCCCGGGGAAACATTCAGTACTTC.

This clonotype was detected many times. This chain connects TRBV28 to TRBJ2-7; TRBD2 aligns across 11 bases. Trimming at V came to 5 bases and at J to 4 bases, leaving 4 bases not matched to a gene. There are 14 residues in the CDR3. The germline CDR1 and CDR2 sequences are MDHEN and SYDVKM. The CDR3 nucleotides are TGTGCCAGCAGTCCGGGACTAGCGGTTTACGAGCAGTACTTC. The encoded protein is CASSPGLAVYEQYF.

The gene calls are TRBV12-3 or TRBV12-4 and TRBJ1-2; the match to TRBD1 covers 8 bases. J was trimmed by 4 bases and V by 2 bases; bases with no gene match: 9. The CDR3 is 16 residues long. The CDR3 sequence: CASSLQGASPSYGYTF. The DNA of the CDR3 is TGTGCCAGCAGTTTACAGGGGGCATCTCCCTCCTATGGCTACACCTTC.

This clonotype has only a few counts. The gene calls are TRBV20-1 and TRBJ2-5, with 8 bases lining up with TRBD2. The ends lost 6 bases at V and 2 bases at J; junction bases unmatched: 5. Germline loops: CDR1 DFQATT, CDR2 SNEGSKA (reference sequence). The CDR3 consists of 13 residues. The CDR3 reads CSAPQRGQETQYF. The CDR3 region has the DNA TGCAGTGCGCCTCAGCGGGGGCAAGAGACCCAGTACTTC.

The sample holds many counts of this clonotype. This rearrangement joins TRBV20-1 to TRBJ2-5, with 12 bases that match TRBD1. CDR3 length: 19 residues. The germline V gene encodes CDR1 DFQATT and CDR2 SNEGSKA (reference sequence). The J segment lost 1 base and the V segment lost 0 bases, leaving 12 bases of the junction unmatched. The DNA for the CDR3 is TGCAGTGCTAGAGACGGGACAGGGGGCCGTCTAGCGATCCAAGAGACCCAGTACTTC. It encodes CSARDGTGGRLAIQETQYF.

This chain connects TRBV5-8 to TRBJ2-7, with TRBD2 matching 9 bases. This CDR3 is 15 amino acids long. J gave up 4 bases and V 2 bases, and 7 bases lay outside the gene matches. Per the germline V gene, CDR1 is SGHTS and CDR2 is YDEGEE. The CDR3 sequence: CASSFFSGLAYEQYF. DNA for the CDR3: TGTGCCAGCAGCTTCTTTTCAGGACTAGCGTACGAGCAGTACTTC. Supplemented by reference TRBV5-8 and TRBJ2-7, the full variable domain reads EAGVTQSPTHLIKTRGQQATLRCSPISGHTSVYWYQQALGLGLQFLLWYDEGEERNRGNFPPRFSGRQFPNYSSELNVNALELEDSALYLCASSFFSGLAYEQYFGPGTRLTVT.

The chain uses TRBV2 and TRBJ2-3, with D hard to call. Between the trimmed V and J ends, which lost 7 bases and 2 bases, there was a span of 22 bases. The CDR3 length is 17 residues. From germline, CDR1 is SNHLY and CDR2 FYNNEI. CDR3 protein: CASTLYRPRVDTDTQYF. The CDR3 nucleotides read TGTGCCAGCACCCTCTACCGACCCCGGGTCGACACAGATACGCAGTATTTT.